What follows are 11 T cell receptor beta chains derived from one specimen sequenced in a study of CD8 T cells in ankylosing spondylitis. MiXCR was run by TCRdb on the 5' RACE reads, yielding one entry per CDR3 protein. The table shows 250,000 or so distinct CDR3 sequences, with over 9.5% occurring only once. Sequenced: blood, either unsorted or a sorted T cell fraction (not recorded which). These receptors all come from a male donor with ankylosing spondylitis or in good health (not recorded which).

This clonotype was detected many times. CDR3: CASSFPQGINTEAFF. The CDR3 nucleotides are TGTGCCAGTAGTTTTCCACAGGGGATAAACACTGAAGCTTTCTTT. The chain has TRBV19 and TRBJ1-1; the match to TRBD1 covers 7 bases. This CDR3 comprises 15 residues. Germline V lookup: CDR1 LNHDA, CDR2 SQIVND (reference sequence). J gave up 2 bases and V 5 bases, and 8 bases lay outside the gene matches.

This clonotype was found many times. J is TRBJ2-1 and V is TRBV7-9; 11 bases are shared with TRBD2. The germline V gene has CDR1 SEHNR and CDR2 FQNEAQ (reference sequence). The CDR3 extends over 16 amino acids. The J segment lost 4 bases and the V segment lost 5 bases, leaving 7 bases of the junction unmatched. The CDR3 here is CASSDTTSGVYNEQFF. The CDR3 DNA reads TGTGCCAGCAGCGACACGACTAGCGGGGTATACAATGAGCAGTTCTTC.

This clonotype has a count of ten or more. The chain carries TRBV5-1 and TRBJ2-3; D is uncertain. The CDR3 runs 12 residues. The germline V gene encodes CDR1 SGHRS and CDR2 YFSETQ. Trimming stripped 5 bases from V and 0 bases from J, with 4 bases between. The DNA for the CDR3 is TGCGCCAGCAGGGCTAGCACAGATACGCAGTATTTT. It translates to CASRASTDTQYF.

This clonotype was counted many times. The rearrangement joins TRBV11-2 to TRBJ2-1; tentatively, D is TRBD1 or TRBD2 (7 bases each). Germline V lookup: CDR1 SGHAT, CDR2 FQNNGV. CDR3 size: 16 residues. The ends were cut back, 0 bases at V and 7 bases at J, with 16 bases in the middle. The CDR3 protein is CASSLDGTAGWNEQFF. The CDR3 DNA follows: TGTGCCAGCAGCTTAGATGGGACAGCGGGATGGAATGAGCAGTTCTTC.

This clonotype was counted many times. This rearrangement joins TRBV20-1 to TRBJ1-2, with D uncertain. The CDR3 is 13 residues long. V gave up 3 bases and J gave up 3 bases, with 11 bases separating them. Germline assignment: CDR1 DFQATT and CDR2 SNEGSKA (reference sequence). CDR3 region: CSASERSHYGYTF. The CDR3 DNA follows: TGCAGTGCTAGCGAGAGGTCCCACTATGGCTACACCTTC.

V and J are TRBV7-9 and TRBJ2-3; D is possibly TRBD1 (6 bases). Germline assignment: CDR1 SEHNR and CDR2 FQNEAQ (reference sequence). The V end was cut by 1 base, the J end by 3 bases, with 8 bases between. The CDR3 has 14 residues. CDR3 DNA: TGTGCCAGCAGCTTAGGCAGGGGAACAGATACGCAGTATTTT. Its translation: CASSLGRGTDTQYF.

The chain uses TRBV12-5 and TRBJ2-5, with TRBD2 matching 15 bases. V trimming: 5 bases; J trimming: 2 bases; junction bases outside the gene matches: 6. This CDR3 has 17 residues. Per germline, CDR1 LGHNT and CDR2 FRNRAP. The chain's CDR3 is CASGLGLAGGTQETQYF. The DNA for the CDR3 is TGTGCTAGTGGTCTTGGACTAGCGGGGGGGACTCAAGAGACCCAGTACTTC.

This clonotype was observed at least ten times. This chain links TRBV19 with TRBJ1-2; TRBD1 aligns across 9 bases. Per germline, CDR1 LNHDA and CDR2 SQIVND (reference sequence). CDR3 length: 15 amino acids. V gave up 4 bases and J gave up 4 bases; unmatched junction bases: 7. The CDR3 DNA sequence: TGTGCCAGTAGTACCCCCTCGGGACAGGGCTATGGCTACACCTTC. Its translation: CASSTPSGQGYGYTF.

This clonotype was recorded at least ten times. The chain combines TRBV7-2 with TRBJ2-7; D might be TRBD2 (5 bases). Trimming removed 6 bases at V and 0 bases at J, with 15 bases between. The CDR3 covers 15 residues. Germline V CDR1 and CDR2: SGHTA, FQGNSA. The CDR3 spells CASSASGASSYEQYF. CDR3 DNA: TGTGCCAGCAGTGCCAGCGGTGCGAGCTCCTACGAGCAGTACTTC.

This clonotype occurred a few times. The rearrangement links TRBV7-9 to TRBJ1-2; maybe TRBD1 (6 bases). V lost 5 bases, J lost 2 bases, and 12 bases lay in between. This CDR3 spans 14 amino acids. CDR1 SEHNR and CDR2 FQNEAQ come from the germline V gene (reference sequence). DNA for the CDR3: TGTGCCAGCAGCCTAGGACAGAGGAACTATGGCTACACCTTC. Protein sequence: CASSLGQRNYGYTF.

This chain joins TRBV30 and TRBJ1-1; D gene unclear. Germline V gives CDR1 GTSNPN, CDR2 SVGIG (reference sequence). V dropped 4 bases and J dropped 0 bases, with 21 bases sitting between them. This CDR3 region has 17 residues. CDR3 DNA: TGTGCCTGGAACACCCACGGAGCGGGAGGGTTGAACACTGAAGCTTTCTTT. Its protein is CAWNTHGAGGLNTEAFF.